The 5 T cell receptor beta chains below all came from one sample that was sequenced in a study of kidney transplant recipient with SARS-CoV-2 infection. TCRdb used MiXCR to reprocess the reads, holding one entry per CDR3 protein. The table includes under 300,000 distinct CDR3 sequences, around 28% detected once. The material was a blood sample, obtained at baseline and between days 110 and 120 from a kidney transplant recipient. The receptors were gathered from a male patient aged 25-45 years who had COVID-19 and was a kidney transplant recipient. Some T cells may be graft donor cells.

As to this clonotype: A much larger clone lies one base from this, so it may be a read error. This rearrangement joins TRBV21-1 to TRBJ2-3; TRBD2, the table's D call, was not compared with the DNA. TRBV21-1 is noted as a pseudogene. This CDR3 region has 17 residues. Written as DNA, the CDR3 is TGTGCCAGCAGTTTGTTACTAGCTACAGCCATGCAAGATACGCAGTATTTT. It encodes CASSLLLATAMQDTQYF.

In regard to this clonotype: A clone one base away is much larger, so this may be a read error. Here the CDR3 reads CASSWAGGRVTGELFF. Here the CDR3 DNA reads TGTGCCAGCAGTTGGGCTGGCGGGAGGGTCACCGGGGAGCTGTTTTTT. The rearrangement uses TRBV12-3 or TRBV12-4 and TRBJ2-2; 9 bases align to TRBD2. The CDR3 spans 16 residues. V trimming: 4 bases; J trimming: 4 bases; junction bases outside the gene matches: 7.

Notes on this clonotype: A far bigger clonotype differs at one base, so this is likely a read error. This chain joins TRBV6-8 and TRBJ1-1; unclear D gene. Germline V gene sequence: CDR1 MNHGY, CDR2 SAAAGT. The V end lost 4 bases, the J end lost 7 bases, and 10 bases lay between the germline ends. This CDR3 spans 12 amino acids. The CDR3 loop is CASSCGEREAFF. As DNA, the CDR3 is TGTGCCAGCAGTTGCGGAGAGCGTGAAGCTTTCTTT.

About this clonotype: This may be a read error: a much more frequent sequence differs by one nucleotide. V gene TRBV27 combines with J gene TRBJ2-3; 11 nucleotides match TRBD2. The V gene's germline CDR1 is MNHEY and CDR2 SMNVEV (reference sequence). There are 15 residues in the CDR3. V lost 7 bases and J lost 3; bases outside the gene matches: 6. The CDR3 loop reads CASNLTSGETDTQYF. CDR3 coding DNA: TGTGCCAGCAATTTGACTAGCGGGGAGACAGATACGCAGTATTTT.

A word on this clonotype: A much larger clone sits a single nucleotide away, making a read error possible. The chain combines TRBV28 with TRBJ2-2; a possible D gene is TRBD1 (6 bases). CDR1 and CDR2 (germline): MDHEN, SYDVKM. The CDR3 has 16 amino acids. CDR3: CAGSSPGQTNTGELFF. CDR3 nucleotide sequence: TGTGCCGGCAGTTCTCCGGGACAAACAAACACCGGGGAGCTGTTTTTT.